This TCR beta chain is from a study of T cell repertoires in cytomegalovirus infection (dated by TCRdb to the late 2010s). The study in broad terms: The HLA type of each donor mattered for the analysis, because public TCR beta signatures pointed to carriage of CMV infection along with the matching HLA type. The paper's findings and limits, for the study overall: In both this cohort and an independent cohort of more than 350 donors, the cumulative frequency of public TCR beta family members distinguished carriers of CMV infection plus the relevant HLA type. The ex vivo response was dominated by HLA-C-restricted CMV-specific TCR beta clonotypes, which also provided the single most frequent clonotype in two of eight donors.

This clonotype was recorded a few times. It has no known antigen specificity. No per-base quality is available; no much larger clone lies one base away. Sequencing instrument: Illumina HiSeq 1500. Using fastp trimming at Q25 and MiXCR clonotype assembly, TCRdb reanalyzed the public sequencing data and kept in-frame beta chains. Identical CDR3 proteins give one entry, which carries the most common genes and DNA. Present in this sample are approximately 190,000 distinct CDR3 sequences, roughly 28% of which were seen just once. Approximately 30% of the sample lies in the top ten. Source material: PBMCs. The sequence was collected from a human donor in good health (CMV status not recorded). Some clones in this sample may be carry-over from other donors' samples.

At the DNA level, the sequence is TGTGCCAGCAGCTTAACACAGGGAACTGAAGCTTTCTTT. The translation is CASSLTQGTEAFF. Here the chain combines TRBV7-3 and TRBJ1-1; the D gene is perhaps TRBD1, on 6 matching bases. According to the germline V gene, CDR1 reads SGHTA and CDR2 reads FQGTGA. The junction carries 7 bases between V and J, which are trimmed by 0 bases and 5 bases respectively. From the cysteine through the phenylalanine, the CDR3 covers 13 amino acids. The entry retains the CDR3 DNA only, 39 bases that are in frame from base 1.